This T cell receptor (beta chain) was found in a study of blood T cell repertoires in COVID-19 (dated by TCRdb to 2020 to 2021). Regarding the complete study: The collaborator samples originated in the United States, Italy and Spain and spanned the acute and convalescent phases of COVID-19. Deeply sampled blood TCRbeta repertoires from subjects exposed to, actively infected with, or recovered from COVID-19 were included in the dataset. The repertoires were released in a freely available public database intended as a resource for research on the immune response to SARS-CoV-2. Where available, HLA class I and class II types were taken from metadata supplied by the sample provider and were not determined by assay-based typing. The prospective study material was composed of cDNA or gDNA derived from T cells, B-cell-depleted T cells, or PBMCs. The samples were drawn from two sources: the first 160 participants of the ongoing ImmuneRACE study, and 1,254 subjects contributed by 6 global collaborators. The sample metadata nearly always contained a de-identified subject ID, COVID-19 status, age in years and sex.

Of note for this clone: The antigen it recognizes is unknown. Base qualities were left out, and no much larger clone turns up one base away.

Another Seattle source contributed samples from volunteer blood donors who had recovered from COVID-19. Whole blood was collected in K2EDTA tubes by collaborating institutions according to the institutions' own protocols. For TCRbeta analysis, collaborators shipped samples in one of three forms: frozen whole blood, isolated PBMCs, or DNA extracted from either of those sample types. The junction shows trimming of 8 bases on V and 6 bases on J, and the gene matches do not reach 4 bases of it. The CDR3 goes from the cysteine to the phenylalanine over 14 residues. The DNA shown is the 42-base CDR3, in frame from base 1. CDR1 and CDR2 are read off the germline V gene as ENHRY and SYGVKD. The immunoSEQ Assay, a bias-controlled multiplex PCR, was used to amplify TCRbeta CDR3 regions from genomic DNA. As for the authors' bioinformatics: The number of nucleated cells in each sample was estimated by amplification of reference gene primers within the assay. To quantify the absolute abundance of each unique TCRbeta CDR3 rearrangement, sequence reads were collapsed and filtered. For each sample, productive Simpson clonality was calculated as the square root of Simpson's diversity index across productive rearrangements. TCRdb holds this immuneACCESS table with in-frame rearrangements only. Some clones are missing; in checked studies, unresolved V genes explain under half, and the rest has no known cause. That table is the source of V, J and clone size, and D and trimming were worked out from the DNA. This sample comprises around 250,000 clones, approximately 88% of them detected only once. Clones ranked in the top ten supply 0.94% of the sample.

The study at large found these results: Clinical and demographic metadata were provided uncurated, with the amount varying by source and participant.

The sequence came from a woman in her 40s who had recovered from COVID-19. Specimen: peripheral blood. This sequence uses TRBV10-3 and TRBJ2-2, with TRBD2 matching 12 junction bases. The CDR3 protein sequence reads: CAIGTSGLAGELFF. The base sequence is TGTGCCATCGGGACTAGCGGGCTGGCCGGGGAGCTGTTTTTT.